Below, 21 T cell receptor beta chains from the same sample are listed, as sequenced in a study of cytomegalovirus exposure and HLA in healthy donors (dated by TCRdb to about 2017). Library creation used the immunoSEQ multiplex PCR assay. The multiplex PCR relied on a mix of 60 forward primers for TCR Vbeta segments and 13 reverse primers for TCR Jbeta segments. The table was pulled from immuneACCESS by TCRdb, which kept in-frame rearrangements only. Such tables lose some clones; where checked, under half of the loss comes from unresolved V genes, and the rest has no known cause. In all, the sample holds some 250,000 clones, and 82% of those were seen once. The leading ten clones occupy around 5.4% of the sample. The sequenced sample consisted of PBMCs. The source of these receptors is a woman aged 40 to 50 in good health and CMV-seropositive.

The CDR3 sequence is CASSLGAGSGNTIYF. CDR3 sequence (DNA): TGCGCCAGCAGCTTGGGTGCAGGGTCTGGAAACACCATATATTTT. This rearrangement joins TRBV5-1 to TRBJ1-3; D might be TRBD1 (5 bases). The germline gives CDR1 SGHRS, CDR2 YFSETQ. The CDR3 length is 15 residues. With 0 bases removed from V and 1 base from J, the gap between germline ends came to 8 bases.

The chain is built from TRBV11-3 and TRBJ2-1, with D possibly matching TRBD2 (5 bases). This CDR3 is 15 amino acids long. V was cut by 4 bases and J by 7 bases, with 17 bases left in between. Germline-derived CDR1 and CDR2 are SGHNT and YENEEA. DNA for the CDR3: TGTGCCAGCAGCTCGAGCGGTTCCTTCGGGAATGAGCAGTTCTTC. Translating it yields CASSSSGSFGNEQFF.

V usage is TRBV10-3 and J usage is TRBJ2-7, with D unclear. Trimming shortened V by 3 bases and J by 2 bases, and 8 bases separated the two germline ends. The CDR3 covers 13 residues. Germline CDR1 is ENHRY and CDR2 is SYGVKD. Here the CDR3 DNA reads TGTGCCATCAGTGAAGAGTTTACCTACGAGCAGTACTTC. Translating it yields CAISEEFTYEQYF.

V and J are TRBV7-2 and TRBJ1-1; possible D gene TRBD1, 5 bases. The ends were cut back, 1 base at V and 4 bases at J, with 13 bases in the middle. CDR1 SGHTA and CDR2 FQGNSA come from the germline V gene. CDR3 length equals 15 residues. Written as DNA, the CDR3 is TGTGCCAGCAGCTTAGGGGCAGGGCAGGTCACTGAAGCTTTCTTT. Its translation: CASSLGAGQVTEAFF.

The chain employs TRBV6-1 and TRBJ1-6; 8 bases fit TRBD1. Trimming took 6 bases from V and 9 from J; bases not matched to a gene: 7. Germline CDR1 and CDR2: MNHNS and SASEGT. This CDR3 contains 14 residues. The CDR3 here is CASRTGQGGSPLHF. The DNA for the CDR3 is TGTGCCAGCAGAACCGGACAGGGCGGTTCACCCCTCCACTTT.

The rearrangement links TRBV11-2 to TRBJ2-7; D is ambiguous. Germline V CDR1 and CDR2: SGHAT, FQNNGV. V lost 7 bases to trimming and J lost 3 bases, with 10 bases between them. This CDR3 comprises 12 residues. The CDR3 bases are TGTGCCAGCACCGTGGGCTACTACGAGCAGTACTTC. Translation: CASTVGYYEQYF.

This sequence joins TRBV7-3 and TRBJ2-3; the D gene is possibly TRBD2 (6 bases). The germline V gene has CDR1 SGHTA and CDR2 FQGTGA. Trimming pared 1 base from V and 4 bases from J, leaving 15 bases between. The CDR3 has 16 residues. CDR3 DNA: TGTGCCAGCAGCTTAATGGGAAGGGCGGGACCAGATACGCAGTATTTT. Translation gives CASSLMGRAGPDTQYF. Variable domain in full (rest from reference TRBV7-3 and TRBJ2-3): GAGVSQTPSNKVTEKGKYVELRCDPISGHTALYWYRQSLGQGPEFLIYFQGTGAADDSGLPNDRFFAVRPEGSVSTLKIQRTERGDSAVYLCASSLMGRAGPDTQYFGPGTRLTVL.

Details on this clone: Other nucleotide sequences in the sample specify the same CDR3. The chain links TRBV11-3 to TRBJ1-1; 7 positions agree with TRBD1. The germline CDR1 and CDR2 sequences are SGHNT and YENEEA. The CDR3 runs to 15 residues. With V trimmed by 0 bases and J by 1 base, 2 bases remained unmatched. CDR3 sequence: CASSLEGTANTEAFF. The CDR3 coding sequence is TGTGCCAGCAGCTTAGAGGGGACAGCGAACACTGAAGCTTTCTTT.

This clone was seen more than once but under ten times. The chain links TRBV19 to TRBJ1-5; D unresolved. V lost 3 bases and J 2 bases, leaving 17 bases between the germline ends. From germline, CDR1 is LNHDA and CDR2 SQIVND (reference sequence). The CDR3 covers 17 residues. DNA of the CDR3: TGTGCCAGTAGTATCACGTATGGCCGGGGAGGCAATCAGCCCCAGCATTTT. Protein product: CASSITYGRGGNQPQHF.

CDR3 DNA: TGTGCCACCAGCAGAGCGGCGGGACCGTACAATGAGCAGTTCTTC. It translates to CATSRAAGPYNEQFF. This chain uses TRBV15 with TRBJ2-1; a possible D gene is TRBD2 (6 bases). This CDR3 is 15 amino acids long. Germline lookup yields CDR1 LNHNV and CDR2 YYDKDF (reference sequence). V was cut by 1 base and J by 4 bases, with 11 bases left in between.

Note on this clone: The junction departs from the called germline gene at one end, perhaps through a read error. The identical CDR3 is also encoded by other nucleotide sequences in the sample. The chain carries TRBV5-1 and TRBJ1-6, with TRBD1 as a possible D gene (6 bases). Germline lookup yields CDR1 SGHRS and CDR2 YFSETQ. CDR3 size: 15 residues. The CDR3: CASSAQGYYNSPLHF. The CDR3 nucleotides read TGCGCCAGCAGCGCACAGGGATACTATAATTCCCCCCTCCACTTT.

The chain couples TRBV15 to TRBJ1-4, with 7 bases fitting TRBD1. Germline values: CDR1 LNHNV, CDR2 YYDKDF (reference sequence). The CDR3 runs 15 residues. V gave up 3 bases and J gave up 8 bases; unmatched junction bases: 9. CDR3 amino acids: CATSSHRQGGEKLFF. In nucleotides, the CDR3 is TGTGCCACCAGCAGCCATCGACAGGGAGGAGAAAAACTGTTTTTT.

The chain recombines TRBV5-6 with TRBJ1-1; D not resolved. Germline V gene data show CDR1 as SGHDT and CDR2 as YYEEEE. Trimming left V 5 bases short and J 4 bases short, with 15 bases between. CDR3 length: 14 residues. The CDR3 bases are TGTGCCAGCAGAGTCGGGTCTTACGCCACTGAAGCTTTCTTT. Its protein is CASRVGSYATEAFF.

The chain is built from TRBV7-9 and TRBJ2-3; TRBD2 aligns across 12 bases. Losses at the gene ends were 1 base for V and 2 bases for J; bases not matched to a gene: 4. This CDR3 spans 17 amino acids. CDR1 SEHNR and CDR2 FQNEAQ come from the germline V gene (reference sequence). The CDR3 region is CASSLVLAGGTTDTQYF. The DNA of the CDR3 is TGTGCCAGCAGCTTAGTACTAGCGGGGGGCACCACAGATACGCAGTATTTT.

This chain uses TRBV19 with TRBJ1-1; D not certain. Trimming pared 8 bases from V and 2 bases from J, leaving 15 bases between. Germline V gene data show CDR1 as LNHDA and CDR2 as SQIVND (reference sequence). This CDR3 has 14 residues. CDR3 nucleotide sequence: TGTGCCAGTGCCCGAGTCCGGGATAACACTGAAGCTTTCTTT. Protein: CASARVRDNTEAFF.

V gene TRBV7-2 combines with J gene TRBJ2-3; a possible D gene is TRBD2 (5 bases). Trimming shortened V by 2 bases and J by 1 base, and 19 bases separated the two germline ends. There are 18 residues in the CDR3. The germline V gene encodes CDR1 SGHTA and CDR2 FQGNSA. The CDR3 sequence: CASSLTSRGPLRTDTQYF. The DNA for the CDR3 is TGTGCCAGCAGCTTAACATCTCGGGGTCCTCTCCGCACAGATACGCAGTATTTT. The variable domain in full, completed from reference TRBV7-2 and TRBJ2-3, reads GAGVSQSPSNKVTEKGKDVELRCDPISGHTALYWYRQSLGQGLEFLIYFQGNSAPDKSGLPSDRFSAERTGGSVSTLTIQRTQQEDSAVYLCASSLTSRGPLRTDTQYFGPGTRLTVL.

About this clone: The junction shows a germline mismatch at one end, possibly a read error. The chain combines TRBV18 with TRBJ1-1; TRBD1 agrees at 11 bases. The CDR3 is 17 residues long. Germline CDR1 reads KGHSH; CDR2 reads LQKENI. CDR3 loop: CASSPTGDRGVNTEAFF. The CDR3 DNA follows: TGTGCCAGCTCACCTACGGGGGACAGGGGGGTGAATACTGAAGCTTTCTTT. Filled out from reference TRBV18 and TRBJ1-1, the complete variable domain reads NAGVMQNPRHLVRRRGQEARLRCSPMKGHSHVYWYRQLPEEGLKFMVYLQKENIIDESGMPKERFSAEFPKEGPSILRIQQVVRGDSAAYFCASSPTGDRGVNTEAFFGQGTRLTVV.

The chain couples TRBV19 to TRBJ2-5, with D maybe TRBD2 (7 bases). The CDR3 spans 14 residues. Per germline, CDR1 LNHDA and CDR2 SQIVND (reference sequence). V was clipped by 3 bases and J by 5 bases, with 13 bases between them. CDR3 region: CASSMGGGPETQYF. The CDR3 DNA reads TGTGCCAGTAGTATGGGAGGGGGACCGGAGACCCAGTACTTC.

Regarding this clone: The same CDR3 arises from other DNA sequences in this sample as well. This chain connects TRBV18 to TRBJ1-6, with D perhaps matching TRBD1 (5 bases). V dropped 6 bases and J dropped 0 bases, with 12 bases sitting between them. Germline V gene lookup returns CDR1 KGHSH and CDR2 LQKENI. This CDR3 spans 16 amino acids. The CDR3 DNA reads TGTGCCAGCTCTACGACAGCGCTCTCCTATAATTCACCCCTCCACTTT. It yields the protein CASSTTALSYNSPLHF.

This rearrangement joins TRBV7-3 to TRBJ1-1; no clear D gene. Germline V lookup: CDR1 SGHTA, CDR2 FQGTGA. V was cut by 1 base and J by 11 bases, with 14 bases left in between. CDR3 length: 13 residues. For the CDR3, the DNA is TGTGCCAGCAGCTTAAGCCGGGGTCCGGAGGCTTTCTTT. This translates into CASSLSRGPEAFF.

Written as DNA, the CDR3 is TGTGCCAGCAGCTCGCGAGGCACTGAAGCTTTCTTT. Residues: CASSSRGTEAFF. The genes are TRBV7-2 and TRBJ1-1; D call uncertain. Germline V lookup: CDR1 SGHTA, CDR2 FQGNSA. CDR3 size: 12 residues. Trimming left V 4 bases short and J 4 bases short, with 7 bases between.